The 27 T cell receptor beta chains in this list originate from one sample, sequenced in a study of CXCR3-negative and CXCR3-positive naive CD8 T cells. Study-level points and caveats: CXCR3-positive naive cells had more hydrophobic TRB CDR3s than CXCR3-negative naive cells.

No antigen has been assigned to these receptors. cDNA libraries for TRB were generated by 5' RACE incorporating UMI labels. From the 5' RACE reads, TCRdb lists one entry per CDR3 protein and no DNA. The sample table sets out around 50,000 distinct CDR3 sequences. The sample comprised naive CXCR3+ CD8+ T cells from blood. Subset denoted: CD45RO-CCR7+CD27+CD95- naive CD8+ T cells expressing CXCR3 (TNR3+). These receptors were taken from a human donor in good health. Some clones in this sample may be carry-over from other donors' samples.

CDR3 residues: CASSGSVWGQGMNTEAFF. The genes are TRBV25-1 and TRBJ1-1; the TRBD1 assignment by TCRdb is unverifiable without DNA. Germline V gene sequence: CDR1 MGHDK, CDR2 SYGVNS. CDR3 length: 18 amino acids.

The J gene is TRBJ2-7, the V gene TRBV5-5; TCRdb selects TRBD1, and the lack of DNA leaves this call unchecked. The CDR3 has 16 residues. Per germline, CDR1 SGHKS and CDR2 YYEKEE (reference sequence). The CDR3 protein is CASSLYFGGDSYEQYF.

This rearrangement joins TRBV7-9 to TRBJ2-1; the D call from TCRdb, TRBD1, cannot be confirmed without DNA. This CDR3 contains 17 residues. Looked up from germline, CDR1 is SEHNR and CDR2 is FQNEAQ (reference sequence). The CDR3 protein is CASSSWSPGPGRNEQFF.

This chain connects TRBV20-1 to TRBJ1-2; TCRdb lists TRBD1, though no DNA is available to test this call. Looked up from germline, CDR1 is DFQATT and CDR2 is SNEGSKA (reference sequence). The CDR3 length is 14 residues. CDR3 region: CSATGTEINYGYTF.

CDR3 loop: CSVEDERGLTDTQYF. The rearrangement uses TRBV29-1 and TRBJ2-3; TCRdb returns TRBD1, unconfirmable since there is no DNA. CDR3 length: 15 residues. Germline CDR1 reads SQVTM; CDR2 reads ANQGSEA.

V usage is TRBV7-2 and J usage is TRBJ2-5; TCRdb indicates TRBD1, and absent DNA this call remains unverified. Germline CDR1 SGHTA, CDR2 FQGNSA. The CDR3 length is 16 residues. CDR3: CASSNRDNYVWETQYF.

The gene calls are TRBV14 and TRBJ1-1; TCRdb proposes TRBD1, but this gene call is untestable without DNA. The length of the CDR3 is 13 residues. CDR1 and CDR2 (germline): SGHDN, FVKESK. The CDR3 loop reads CASTPTWGTEAFF.

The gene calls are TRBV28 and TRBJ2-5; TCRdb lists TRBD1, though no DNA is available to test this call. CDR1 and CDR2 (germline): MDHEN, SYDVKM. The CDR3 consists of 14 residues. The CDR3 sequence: CATRAPTGRETQYF.

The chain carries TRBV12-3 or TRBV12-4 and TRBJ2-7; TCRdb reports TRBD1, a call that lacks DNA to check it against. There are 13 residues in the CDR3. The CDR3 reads CASRGQISYEQYF.

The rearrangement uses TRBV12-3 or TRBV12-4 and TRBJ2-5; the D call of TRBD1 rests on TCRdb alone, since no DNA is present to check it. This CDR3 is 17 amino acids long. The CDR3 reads CASSPGSLDRAKETQYF.

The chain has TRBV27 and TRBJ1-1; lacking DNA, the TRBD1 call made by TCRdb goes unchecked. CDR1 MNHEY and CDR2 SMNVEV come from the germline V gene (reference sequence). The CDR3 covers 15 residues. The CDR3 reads CASSLIEGAYTEAFF.

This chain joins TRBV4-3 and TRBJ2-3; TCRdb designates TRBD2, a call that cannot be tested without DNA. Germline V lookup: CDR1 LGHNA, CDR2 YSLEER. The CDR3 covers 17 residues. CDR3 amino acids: CASSQESLAGWTDTQYF.

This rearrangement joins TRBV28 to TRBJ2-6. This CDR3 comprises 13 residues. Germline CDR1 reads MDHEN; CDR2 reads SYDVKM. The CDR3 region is CASSGSGANVLTF.

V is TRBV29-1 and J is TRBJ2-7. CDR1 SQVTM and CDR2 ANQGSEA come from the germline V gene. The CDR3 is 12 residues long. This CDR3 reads CSAGTASYEQYF.

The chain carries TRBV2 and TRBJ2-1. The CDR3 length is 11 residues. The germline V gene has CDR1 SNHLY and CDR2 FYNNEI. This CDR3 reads CASSESVEQFF. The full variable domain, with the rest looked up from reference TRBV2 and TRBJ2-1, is EPEVTQTPSHQVTQMGQEVILRCVPISNHLYFYWYRQILGQKVEFLVSFYNNEISEKSEIFDDQFSVERPDGSNFTLKIRSTKLEDSAMYFCASSESVEQFFGPGTRLTVL.

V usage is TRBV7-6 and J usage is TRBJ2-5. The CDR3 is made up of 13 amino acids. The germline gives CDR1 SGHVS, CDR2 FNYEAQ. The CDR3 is CASSLDHGETQYF.

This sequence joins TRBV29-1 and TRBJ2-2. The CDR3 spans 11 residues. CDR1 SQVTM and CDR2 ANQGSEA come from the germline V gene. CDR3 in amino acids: CSVLETGELFF.

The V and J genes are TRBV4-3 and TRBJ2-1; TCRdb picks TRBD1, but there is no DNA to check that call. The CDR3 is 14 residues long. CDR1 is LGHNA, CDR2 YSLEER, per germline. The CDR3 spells CASSQDRGGLEQFF.

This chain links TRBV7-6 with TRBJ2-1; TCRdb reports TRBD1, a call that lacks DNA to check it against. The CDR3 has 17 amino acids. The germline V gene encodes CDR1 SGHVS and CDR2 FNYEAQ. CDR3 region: CASSLWAGQESYNEQFF.

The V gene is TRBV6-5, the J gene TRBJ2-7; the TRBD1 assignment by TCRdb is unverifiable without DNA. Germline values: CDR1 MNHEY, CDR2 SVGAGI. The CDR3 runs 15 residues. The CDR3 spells CASSSYGFGIYEQYF.

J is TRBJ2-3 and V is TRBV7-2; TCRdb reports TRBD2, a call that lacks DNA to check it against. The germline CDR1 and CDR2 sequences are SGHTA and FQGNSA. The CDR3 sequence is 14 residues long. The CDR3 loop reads CASSLGLRTDTQYF.

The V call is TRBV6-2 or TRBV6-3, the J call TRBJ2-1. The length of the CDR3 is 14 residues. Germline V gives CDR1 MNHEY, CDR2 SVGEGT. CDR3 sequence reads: CASSYSGPINEQFF.

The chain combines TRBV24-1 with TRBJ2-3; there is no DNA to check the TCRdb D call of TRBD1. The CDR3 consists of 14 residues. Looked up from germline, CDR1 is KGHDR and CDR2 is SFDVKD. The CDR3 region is CATSPGHNTDTQYF.

The CDR3 sequence: CSVEVSGNTGELFF. This sequence joins TRBV29-1 and TRBJ2-2. Germline V gives CDR1 SQVTM, CDR2 ANQGSEA. This CDR3 spans 14 amino acids.

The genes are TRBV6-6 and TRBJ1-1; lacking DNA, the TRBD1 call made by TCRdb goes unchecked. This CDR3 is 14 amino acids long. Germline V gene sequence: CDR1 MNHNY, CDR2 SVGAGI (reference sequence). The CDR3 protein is CASTQLQGNTEAFF.

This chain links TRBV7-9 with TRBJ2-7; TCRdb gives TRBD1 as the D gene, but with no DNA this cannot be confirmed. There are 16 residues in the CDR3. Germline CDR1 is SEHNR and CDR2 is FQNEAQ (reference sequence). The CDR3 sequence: CASSREGLGIAYEQYF.

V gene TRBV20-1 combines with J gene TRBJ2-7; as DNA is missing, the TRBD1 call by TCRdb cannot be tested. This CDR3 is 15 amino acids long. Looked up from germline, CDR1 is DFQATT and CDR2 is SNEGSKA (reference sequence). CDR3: CSARPPGREVHEQYF.